A single T cell receptor beta chain is shown here with its context. This entry comes from a study of blood T cell repertoires in COVID-19. In the study overall: Collection of acute and convalescent COVID-19 samples took place in the United States, Italy and Spain. Sources were T cells, B-cell-depleted T cells, or PBMCs; the material itself was cDNA or gDNA.

The CDR3 length is 15 residues. V was pared by 3 bases and J by 1 base, with 13 bases between. CDR1 is SGHDT and CDR2 is YYEEEE in the germline V gene. Original analysis: By means of reference gene primer amplification, nucleated cell counts were estimated. TCRdb keeps only in-frame clones here, not all; method: immunoSEQ multiplex PCR. Clone size and V and J calls were adopted from that table, with D and trimming inferred from the DNA. The table shows hundreds of thousands of clones, with roughly 81% occurring only once. Seattle's cohort entered during active infection and was followed longitudinally.

This clonotype was obtained from a woman older than 75 with COVID-19, enrolled during active disease. The rearrangement uses TRBV5-6 and TRBJ1-2, with TRBD1 as a possible D gene (6 bases). Material: peripheral blood. CDR3 protein: CASSSLRTDNYGYTF. The CDR3 DNA is TGTGCCAGCAGCTCCCTCAGGACAGATAACTATGGCTACACCTTC. Together with reference TRBV5-6 and TRBJ1-2, the CDR3 gives the full variable domain: DAGVTQSPTHLIKTRGQQVTLRCSPKSGHDTVSWYQQALGQGPQFIFQYYEEEERQRGNFPDRFSGHQFPNYSSELNVNALLLGDSALYLCASSSLRTDNYGYTFGSGTRLTVV.